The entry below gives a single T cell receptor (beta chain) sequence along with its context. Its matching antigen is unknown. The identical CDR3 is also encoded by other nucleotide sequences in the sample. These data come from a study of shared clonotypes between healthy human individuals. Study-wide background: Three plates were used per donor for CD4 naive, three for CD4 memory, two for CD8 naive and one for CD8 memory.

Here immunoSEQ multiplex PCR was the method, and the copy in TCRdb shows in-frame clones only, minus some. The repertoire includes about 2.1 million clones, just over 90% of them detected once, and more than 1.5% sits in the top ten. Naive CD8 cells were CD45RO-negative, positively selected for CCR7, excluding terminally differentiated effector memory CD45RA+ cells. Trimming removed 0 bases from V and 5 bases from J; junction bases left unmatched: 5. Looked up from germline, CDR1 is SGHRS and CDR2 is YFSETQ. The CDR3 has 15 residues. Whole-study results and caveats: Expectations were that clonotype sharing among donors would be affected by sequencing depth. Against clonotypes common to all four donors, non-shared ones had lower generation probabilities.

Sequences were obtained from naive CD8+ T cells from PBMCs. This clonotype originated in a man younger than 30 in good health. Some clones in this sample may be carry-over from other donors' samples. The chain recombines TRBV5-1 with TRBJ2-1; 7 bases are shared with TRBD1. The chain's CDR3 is CASSLGQGVHNEQFF. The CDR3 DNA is TGCGCCAGCAGCTTGGGACAGGGAGTCCACAATGAGCAGTTCTTC.